This T cell receptor (beta chain) was sequenced during a study of shared clonotypes between healthy human individuals (dated by TCRdb to 2020 to 2022). Some background on the complete study: The cohort included a few men and a couple of women between 18 and 49 years of age. For each donor, CD4 naive and CD4 memory were each run on three plates, CD8 naive on two plates, and CD8 memory on one plate. To estimate repertoire size and how much clonotypes are shared between individuals, the study performed deep sequencing of blood TCR repertoires from five healthy adults. To increase sequencing depth and limit assay-specific biases, different laboratories used diverse techniques to prepare libraries and sequence TCR repertoires. Each donor's leukapheresis produced roughly between about 0.9 and 9.5 billion PBMCs.

With regard to this clone: Its specific antigen is unknown. Nothing much larger sits one base from this clone, and base qualities are not available.

Using the deep immunoSEQ assay, multiplex PCR amplified TCR CDR3 regions from genomic DNA. Extracted genomic DNA from each cell subset was spread evenly across all wells of several immunoSEQ 96-well plates, with each plate serving as a replicate. Each replicate PCR for sorted subsets received about 200 ng genomic DNA, equal to tens of thousands of T cell genomes. Purified libraries were quantified with a Qubit 3.0 fluorometer, sized on a Bioanalyzer 2100, and re-quantified with the KAPA Library Quantification kit. Every immunoSEQ 96-well plate was sequenced on a separate single-read 150-cycle Illumina NextSeq 550 flow cell. Per the source publication's procedure: The immunoSEQ output contained only junctional sequences without quality scores, so filtering could not match that applied to full-length reads. Sequences were annotated with PyIR, a Python wrapper for IgBLAST v1.9, and V/J genes and CDR3 were assigned using IMGT germline references. Reads were removed for weak V/J assignments (E-value above 1e-6), missing CDR3, stop codons, out-of-frame junctions, or ambiguous translated residues. V3J clonotypes were defined as sequences sharing an identical inferred V gene, J gene, and CDR3 amino acid sequence. To compute the percentage overlap between repertoires, the number of shared unique clonotypes was divided by the size of the smaller repertoire. Richness of each repertoire was evaluated using RTK rarefaction, the Chao1 estimator, and Recon v2.1 estimates of unobserved clonotypes. For all TCRbeta clonotypes obtained by the gDNA method from several donors, generation probabilities were computed with OLGA. TCRdb's version of the immuneACCESS table is confined to in-frame rearrangements and falls short of the full clone set. An unresolved V gene accounts for under half of the shortfall where checked; the remainder is of unknown origin. D and trimming were read from the DNA, whereas the V and J calls and clone size are those reported in that table. In this sample the table shows fewer than 2.5 million clones, approximately 93% of which occur a single time. Approximately 0.36% of the sample comes from the top ten.

Donors were healthy HIV-negative adults with no recently reported acute infections or vaccinations. Every donor was a Caucasian adult residing in Nashville, Tennessee, USA. CD4+ T cells were enriched through magnetic negative selection, after which naive cells were positively selected on CD45RA and the remaining negative fraction served as the memory subset. Blood was obtained by leukapheresis, after which PBMCs were separated by Ficoll-Histopaque density gradient centrifugation and cryopreserved in liquid nitrogen vapor phase. Analytical flow cytometry was used to check the purity and quantity of each magnetically sorted T cell population. From each sorted fraction, genomic DNA was isolated and quantified by UV absorbance on a Nanodrop 2000c. Measured from the cysteine to the phenylalanine, the CDR3 is 14 residues long. Here the CDR3 DNA is all that survives: 42 bases in frame from base 1. For CDR1 and CDR2, the germline V gene lists MDHEN and SYDVKM. From V the trimming removes 7 bases and from J it removes 7 bases, while the gene matches leave 9 bases of the junction unaccounted for.

What the work shows at the level of the full study, not this receptor alone: Based on pairwise subsampling, the degree of clonotype sharing among donors was expected to be affected by sequencing depth. Only blood was sampled, and tissue TCR repertoires likely differ from those in blood. Across several donors, roughly 5.1% of naive CD4, around 3.3% of naive CD8, approximately 2.5% of memory CD4, and 0.4% to 0.45% of memory CD8 clonotypes were shared. Because the study included a small number of donors, the genetic and exposure-history diversity represented was limited. Larger estimated clonotype richness was generally found for naive subsets than for memory subsets. Even with the large sequencing depth, rarefaction of the sorted-subset datasets indicated that sequencing was incomplete. Clonotypes shared by all four sorted-subset donors showed higher generation probabilities than non-shared clonotypes.

The specimen sequenced was naive CD4+ T cells from PBMCs. The cell subset or site label, as the study defines it: CD45RA+ positively selected. The receptor's source is a young man in good health. Some clones in this sample may be carry-over from other donors' samples. The chain couples TRBV28 to TRBJ1-5; TRBD1 aligns with 8 central bases. The CDR3 protein is CASTPRGLGQPQHF. The bases read TGTGCCAGCACTCCCAGGGGGCTCGGGCAGCCCCAGCATTTT.